Listed here are 20 T cell receptor beta chains from one sample, sequenced in a study of early T cells in non-severe SARS-CoV-2 infection. TCRdb redid the calling of the 5' RACE reads with MiXCR, one entry per CDR3 protein. The table shows around 70,000 distinct CDR3 sequences, with roughly an eighth occurring only once. The sample was whole blood. The receptors come from an adult who was a healthcare worker with PCR-confirmed SARS-CoV-2 infection or an uninfected control (not recorded which).

This clonotype was recorded at least ten times. J is TRBJ2-7 and V is TRBV6-1, with TRBD2 matching 10 bases. In germline, CDR1 is MNHNS, CDR2 SASEGT. V gave up 0 bases and J gave up 1 base; unmatched junction bases: 0. The CDR3 totals 15 residues. In nucleotides, the CDR3 is TGTGCCAGCAGTGAAGCACTAGCGGGATCCTACGAGCAGTACTTC. Its translation is CASSEALAGSYEQYF.

This chain connects TRBV12-3 or TRBV12-4 to TRBJ2-1, with D unclear. The CDR3 has 11 residues. Trimming left V 3 bases short and J 10 bases short, with 7 bases between. Here the CDR3 DNA reads TGTGCCAGCAGTTTCTCCGGAGAGCAGTTCTTC. Translation gives CASSFSGEQFF.

This chain uses TRBV7-3 with TRBJ1-4; 7 nucleotides align to TRBD1. Looked up from germline, CDR1 is SGHTA and CDR2 is FQGTGA. The CDR3 runs to 15 residues. V was clipped by 1 base and J by 7 bases; unmatched bases: 6. CDR3 protein: CASSLRKGAVEKLFF. In DNA, the CDR3 is TGTGCCAGCAGCTTAAGGAAGGGGGCGGTTGAAAAACTGTTTTTT.

This clonotype was detected many times. This chain joins TRBV7-9 and TRBJ2-7; D is unresolved. V lost 4 bases and J 1 base, leaving 5 bases between the germline ends. Germline loops: CDR1 SEHNR, CDR2 FQNEAQ (reference sequence). This CDR3 comprises 12 residues. This CDR3 reads CASSSVSYEQYF. CDR3 nucleotides: TGTGCCAGCAGCTCCGTGTCCTACGAGCAGTACTTC.

This clonotype was counted ten times or more. CDR3 nucleotide sequence: TGTGCCAGCAGTGTCTGGCGGGGCTCTGGGGCCAACGTCCTGACTTTC. Translated: CASSVWRGSGANVLTF. The chain employs TRBV6-6 and TRBJ2-6, with a possible D match to TRBD2 (6 bases). The CDR3 has 16 amino acids. Trimming stripped 5 bases from V and 0 bases from J, with 11 bases between. The germline V gene encodes CDR1 MNHNY and CDR2 SVGAGI (reference sequence).

This clonotype was found many times. The CDR3 spells CASSFGRVEQYF. CDR3 nucleotide sequence: TGTGCCAGCAGCTTTGGCCGGGTCGAGCAGTACTTC. The chain carries TRBV5-5 and TRBJ2-7; D not resolved. V lost 2 bases to trimming and J lost 6 bases, with 9 bases between them. Germline assignment: CDR1 SGHKS and CDR2 YYEKEE (reference sequence). The CDR3 is made up of 12 amino acids.

This clonotype was detected only a few times. This chain links TRBV6-5 with TRBJ2-5; D remains unclear. Germline V gives CDR1 MNHEY, CDR2 SVGAGI. This CDR3 is built from 13 residues. Trimming cost V 0 bases and J 4 bases, with 6 bases left between them. CDR3 in amino acids: CASSYSTRETQYF. Written as DNA, the CDR3 is TGTGCCAGCAGTTACTCGACCCGAGAGACCCAGTACTTC.

This clonotype was seen repeatedly, ten times or more. The V call is TRBV10-3, the J call TRBJ2-2; 7 bases map to TRBD2. From germline, CDR1 is ENHRY and CDR2 SYGVKD. The CDR3 runs to 17 residues. After removal of 4 bases from V and 0 bases from J, the junction contained 8 bases not matched to a gene. CDR3 DNA sequence: TGTGCCATCAGTGGGTCCGGGGGAGGGCCGAACACCGGGGAGCTGTTTTTT. Residues: CAISGSGGGPNTGELFF.

This clonotype was recorded many times. The chain carries TRBV9 and TRBJ2-2; either TRBD1 or TRBD2 may supply D (5 bases each). The CDR3 contains 16 residues. Trimming took off 0 bases at V and 0 bases at J, with 9 bases between the two ends. Germline V gene sequence: CDR1 SGDLS, CDR2 YYNGEE. CDR3 region: CASSVGGSPNTGELFF. CDR3 sequence (DNA): TGTGCCAGCAGCGTAGGGGGGAGTCCGAACACCGGGGAGCTGTTTTTT.

The gene calls are TRBV6-2 or TRBV6-3 and TRBJ1-5; 7 bases match TRBD1. The V segment lost 6 bases and the J segment 6 bases; nucleotides outside the gene matches: 14. The CDR3 has 16 amino acids. Germline values: CDR1 MNHEY, CDR2 SVGEGT. Written as DNA, the CDR3 is TGTGCCAGCAGATCGGGACCAGGGGGTAGTTTTCAGCCCCAGCATTTT. It translates to CASRSGPGGSFQPQHF.

The chain employs TRBV18 and TRBJ2-7; D may be TRBD1 (6 bases). Germline assignment: CDR1 KGHSH and CDR2 LQKENI. The CDR3 is 14 residues long. Trimming took 6 bases from V and 4 from J, leaving 16 bases between them. The CDR3 DNA reads TGTGCCAGCTCTCTTTCGGACAGCTTATACGAGCAGTACTTC. Protein product: CASSLSDSLYEQYF.

This clonotype has at least ten counts. The rearrangement links TRBV24-1 to TRBJ2-1, with 9 bases fitting TRBD1. Germline V gene data show CDR1 as KGHDR and CDR2 as SFDVKD. Trimming took 4 bases from V and 6 from J; bases not matched to a gene: 3. CDR3 length: 14 residues. CDR3: CATSESTGGNEQFF. In nucleotides, the CDR3 is TGTGCCACCAGTGAGTCGACAGGGGGCAATGAGCAGTTCTTC.

The V gene is TRBV19, the J gene TRBJ2-3, with 7 bases lining up with TRBD1. Per the germline V gene, CDR1 is LNHDA and CDR2 is SQIVND (reference sequence). The CDR3 runs to 13 residues. The ends lost 9 bases at V and 6 bases at J; junction bases unmatched: 9. The CDR3 DNA is TGTGCCAGCAGACAGGGTGCGGTTGATACGCAGTATTTT. It yields the protein CASRQGAVDTQYF.

This clonotype has only a few counts. V and J are TRBV5-4 and TRBJ1-3; no firm D call. The V and J ends lost 0 bases and 2 bases respectively, with 9 bases between them. The CDR3 is 15 residues long. Germline V gene lookup returns CDR1 SGHNT and CDR2 YYREEE (reference sequence). The CDR3 bases are TGTGCCAGCAGCTTGGAGGGTTTAGCTGGAAACACCATATATTTT. Translated, it gives CASSLEGLAGNTIYF. Looking up the rest from reference TRBV5-4 and TRBJ1-3 gives the full variable domain: ETGVTQSPTHLIKTRGQQVTLRCSSQSGHNTVSWYQQALGQGPQFIFQYYREEENGRGNFPPRFSGLQFPNYSSELNVNALELDDSALYLCASSLEGLAGNTIYFGEGSWLTVV.

This clonotype was seen just once. One junction end does not reproduce the germline sequence, and a read error may be involved. The V gene is TRBV18, the J gene TRBJ2-5; no firm D call. CDR1 KGHSH and CDR2 LQKENI come from the germline V gene. The CDR3 length is 16 residues. The CDR3 sequence is CASSPSSGRSQETLYF. CDR3 DNA sequence: TGTGCCAGCTCACCATCATCCGGACGTAGCCAAGAGACCCTGTACTTC.

This clonotype has ten or more counts. This rearrangement joins TRBV18 to TRBJ1-5, with 8 positions matching TRBD1. Per the germline V gene, CDR1 is KGHSH and CDR2 is LQKENI. The V gene end was trimmed by 2 bases and the J gene end by 0 bases; junction bases not matched to a gene: 9. The CDR3 runs to 18 residues. Here the CDR3 DNA reads TGTGCCAGCTCACCATTACCAGGGGGCCGGAATAGCAATCAGCCCCAGCATTTT. Its protein product is CASSPLPGGRNSNQPQHF.

This clonotype has ten or more counts. The rearrangement joins TRBV11-1 to TRBJ2-4; a weak D match, TRBD1 (5 bases). CDR1 and CDR2 (germline): SGHAT, FQDESV (reference sequence). The CDR3 consists of 12 residues. The V gene lost 6 bases and the J gene lost 12 bases, with 15 bases spanning the gap. DNA of the CDR3: TGTGCCAGCAGGGGGCAGGGTCCGGCTCAGTACTTC. Its protein product is CASRGQGPAQYF.

J is TRBJ1-2 and V is TRBV11-1; 11 bases map to TRBD1. Germline lookup yields CDR1 SGHAT and CDR2 FQDESV (reference sequence). The CDR3 consists of 18 residues. Germline trimming cut 0 bases from V and 2 bases from J; bases unmatched to any gene: 8. The CDR3 region is CASSLAGQGAKWNYGYTF. The DNA for the CDR3 is TGTGCCAGCAGCTTAGCCGGACAGGGGGCTAAGTGGAACTATGGCTACACCTTC.

The chain employs TRBV3-1 and TRBJ1-2; D might be TRBD1 (5 bases). The CDR3 totals 15 residues. Deletions cut 6 bases from V and 4 bases from J, with 18 bases between. The germline V gene encodes CDR1 LGHDT and CDR2 YNNKEL (reference sequence). The CDR3 loop reads CASSTAGGSSYGYTF. As DNA, the CDR3 is TGTGCCAGCAGTACCGCCGGGGGATCCTCCTATGGCTACACCTTC.

V is TRBV10-3 and J is TRBJ2-7; TRBD1 agrees at 7 bases. The CDR3 consists of 15 residues. Germline values: CDR1 ENHRY, CDR2 SYGVKD. Losses at the gene ends were 3 bases for V and 3 bases for J; bases not matched to a gene: 8. The chain's CDR3 is CAISDPWTGDYEQYF. As DNA, the CDR3 is TGTGCCATCAGTGACCCGTGGACAGGCGACTACGAGCAGTACTTC.